This T cell receptor beta chain was recovered during a study of T cells in Graves' hyperthyroidism and ophthalmopathy. Overall study: Prior to any treatment, at the point of initial diagnosis, peripheral blood was collected.

V was shortened by 5 bases and J by 9 bases, with 26 bases between the two germline ends. This CDR3 contains 17 residues. Used for diagnoses were clinical symptoms, serum thyroxine and TRAb, thyroid ultrasound and orbital computed tomography. Amplified TCR beta CDR3 regions derived from RNA transcripts. A set of HTBI primers served as the primers for a first-round RT-PCR of the TCR CDR3. TCRdb independently ran MiXCR on the multiplex PCR reads; one entry per CDR3 protein. The sample holds 700,000 to 950,000 distinct CDR3 sequences, approximately 36% seen once. This clonotype was sampled from a woman aged 35 to 49 with Graves' hyperthyroidism. The sequencing input was blood. This chain joins TRBV12-3 or TRBV12-4 and TRBJ1-5; no definite D call. This CDR3 reads CASSPGFGQRALRPQHF. In DNA, the CDR3 is TGTGCCAGCAGTCCCGGATTCGGGCAGAGAGCGTTACGGCCCCAGCATTTT.